Described below is a single TCR beta chain sequence and its context. Its binding antigen is unknown. Per-nucleotide qualities are absent, and no much larger clonotype sits a single base away. These data are taken from a study of blood T cell dynamics during melanoma immunotherapy (dated by TCRdb to about 2020). In terms of the full investigation: The patients had metastatic melanoma and were given first-line pembrolizumab or nivolumab plus ipilimumab as standard of care in the United Kingdom. The training cohort was made up of consecutive patients, while a further independent group of patients from the same centre was pooled to form an external validation set. To find early correlates of response, the study profiled the peripheral T cell receptor repertoires of patients with metastatic melanoma both before and after one cycle of checkpoint inhibitor therapy. On the study overall, not on this receptor specifically: The relatively small sample size was recognized as a factor that could limit how well the results generalize. Patients who later achieved disease control showed a bifurcated PBMC repertoire reorganization at W3, with increased clonality or increased diversity, unlike progressors. Whether the T cell clones behind the repertoire changes were melanoma-specific or instead reflected general immune activation was something the study could not determine.

Taken with the paper, the label for time point translates to: week 3, after first cycle of checkpoint inhibitor. Blood samples were collected before treatment (T0) and at week 3 (W3), after the first cycle of checkpoint blockade. Except for a couple of patients with rapid clinical progression, response was assessed 12 weeks after the first infusion by RECIST 1.1; disease control meant complete response, partial response or stable disease. Any patient who had received prior systemic cancer treatment, was on concomitant immunosuppressant therapy or had synchronous other active malignancies was excluded. TCR beta was sequenced in both bulk PBMC and plasma cell-free DNA in order to track circulating cells as well as T cell turnover. Lymphoprep and SepMate tubes were used to isolate PBMC from blood, and red cell lysis was then performed. QIAamp DNA Blood Mini kits were used to extract DNA from both PBMC and sorted T cell subsets.

Reading the germline V gene gives CDR1 SGDLS and CDR2 YYNGEE. The CDR3 covers 14 residues, taking in both the cysteine and the phenylalanine. Only CDR3 DNA remains: 42 bases, in frame from the first base. A distance of 11 bases separates the germline ends of V and J, which lose 0 bases and 5 bases respectively. A fixed 350 ng of DNA was loaded for every bulk PBMC sample. TCR beta CDR3 sequences were amplified from genomic DNA with the immunoSEQ TCRb Assay kit following manufacturer instructions. The KAPA Library Quantification Kit for Illumina platforms was used to quantify the pooled libraries by qPCR. Pooled libraries were clustered at about 0.55-1.1 pM and sequenced on an Illumina NextSeq 500. As for the authors' bioinformatics: The TCR data were analyzed using immunoSEQ ANALYZER and the R LymphoSeq package. A rearrangement efficiency score was calculated as productive divided by the sum of productive and non-productive CDR3 sequences. Clonality was measured with the Gini coefficient and diversity with the Renyi index at alpha=1, compared pairwise between timepoints within each patient. Clonal relatedness, based on an edit distance of 3, and repertoire similarity, based on the Bhattacharyya coefficient, were both computed in LymphoSeq. To classify response, a linear discriminant analysis based on week-3 changes in clonality and diversity was built using the R MASS and caret packages. TCRdb's version of the immuneACCESS table is confined to in-frame rearrangements and falls short of the full clone set. An unresolved V gene accounts for under half of the shortfall where checked; the remainder is of unknown origin. V and J calls and clone size come straight from that table; D and trimming were deduced from the DNA. This sample lists some 4,300 clones; 70% to 90% were detected once. About 4% of the sample is in the top ten clones.

The V and J segments used are TRBV9 and TRBJ1-2; the D gene identity is not certain. This receptor was identified in a human donor with melanoma. This specimen consisted of blood, obtained from a patient treated with checkpoint blockade. The CDR3 here reads CASSVAGVGYGYTF. The nucleotides are TGTGCCAGCAGCGTAGCTGGGGTTGGGTATGGCTACACCTTC.